This TCR beta chain was sequenced for a study of identical twins. The study, taken as a whole, reports: Whereas memory repertoires showed no such difference, abundant cord blood beta clonotypes carried fewer insertions.

Comment on this clonotype: The antigen is undetermined.

The CDR3 is 15 residues long. V shed 2 bases and J 0 bases; nucleotides not matched to a gene: 3. Germline loops: CDR1 SGDLS, CDR2 YYNGEE. A universal primer site was added by template switching, and unique molecular identifiers were carried by the cDNA. TCRdb used MiXCR to reprocess the 5' RACE reads, holding one entry per CDR3 protein. The table has 1.5 million to 2 million distinct CDR3 sequences, roughly a third seen once; the top ten hold 0.27%. Among all donors, each was a healthy Caucasian. The chain carries TRBV9 and TRBJ2-7, with 9 bases identical to TRBD2. The sample taken for sequencing was cord blood. This sequence was found in a newborn girl in good health. This CDR3 reads CASSVSGSGSYEQYF. The CDR3 region has the DNA TGTGCCAGCAGCGTTAGCGGGAGTGGCTCCTACGAGCAGTACTTC. Variable domain in full (rest from reference TRBV9 and TRBJ2-7): DSGVTQTPKHLITATGQRVTLRCSPRSGDLSVYWYQQSLDQGLQFLIQYYNGEERAKGNILERFSAQQFPDLHSELNLSSLELGDSALYFCASSVSGSGSYEQYFGPGTRLTVT.